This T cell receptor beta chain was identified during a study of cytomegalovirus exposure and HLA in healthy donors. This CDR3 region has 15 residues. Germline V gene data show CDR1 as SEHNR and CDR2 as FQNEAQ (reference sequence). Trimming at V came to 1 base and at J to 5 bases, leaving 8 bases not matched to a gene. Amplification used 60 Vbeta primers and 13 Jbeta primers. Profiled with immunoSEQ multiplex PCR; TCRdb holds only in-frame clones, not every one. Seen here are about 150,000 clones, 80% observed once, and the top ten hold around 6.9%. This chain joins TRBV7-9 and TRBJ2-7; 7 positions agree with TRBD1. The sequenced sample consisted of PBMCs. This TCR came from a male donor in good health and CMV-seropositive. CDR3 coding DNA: TGTGCCAGCAGCTTAGTTGAGACAGGGCTTGACGAGCAGTACTTC. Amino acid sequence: CASSLVETGLDEQYF.